This T cell receptor (beta chain) was found in a study of shared clonotypes between healthy human individuals. Trimming removed 6 bases from V and 0 bases from J, with 11 bases in between. Germline CDR1 is LNHDA and CDR2 is SQIVND (reference sequence). The length of the CDR3 is 15 residues. TCRdb's copy holds only in-frame clones and misses some; the assay was immunoSEQ multiplex PCR. There are approximately 340,000 clones in the sample; 73% occur only once, and more than 9% lies in the top ten. The sequenced sample was memory CD4+ T cells sorted from blood. Subset specified: CD45RA-negative fraction. The rearrangement links TRBV19 to TRBJ2-2; D is perhaps TRBD1 or TRBD2 (5 bases each). The sequence was collected from a man aged 30-40 years in good health. The DNA of the CDR3 is TGTGCCAGTAGCCCTGGGACCACGAACACCGGGGAGCTGTTTTTT. Translation gives CASSPGTTNTGELFF. Supplemented by reference TRBV19 and TRBJ2-2, the full variable domain reads DGGITQSPKYLFRKEGQNVTLSCEQNLNHDAMYWYRQDPGQGLRLIYYSQIVNDFQKGDIAEGYSVSREKKESFPLTVTSAQKNPTAFYLCASSPGTTNTGELFFGEGSRLTVL.